One sample yielded the 8 T cell receptor beta chains listed below, sequenced in a study of patients and donors after allogeneic stem cell transplantation. TCRdb passed the RT-PCR reads through MiXCR, listing each CDR3 protein once. There are about 960,000 distinct CDR3 sequences in the sample; roughly 17% occur only once, and around 6% lies in the top ten. Sample: blood, either unsorted or a sorted T cell fraction (not recorded which). All receptors come from a human donor who was either an allogeneic HSCT recipient or a stem cell or donor lymphocyte infusion donor (not recorded which). It is not recorded whose cells these are; they may come from a transplant donor.

The table lists this clonotype with a few counts. The chain carries TRBV5-6 and TRBJ2-5; 7 nucleotides line up with TRBD2. Germline V gene data show CDR1 as SGHDT and CDR2 as YYEEEE. After removal of 4 bases from V and 5 bases from J, the junction contained 8 bases not matched to a gene. The CDR3 runs to 14 residues. The CDR3 sequence is CASSHLGRGETQYF. In DNA, the CDR3 is TGTGCCAGCAGCCATCTTGGGAGGGGTGAGACCCAGTACTTC. Together with reference TRBV5-6 and TRBJ2-5, the CDR3 gives the full variable domain: DAGVTQSPTHLIKTRGQQVTLRCSPKSGHDTVSWYQQALGQGPQFIFQYYEEEERQRGNFPDRFSGHQFPNYSSELNVNALLLGDSALYLCASSHLGRGETQYFGPGTRLLVL.

This clonotype has only a few counts. The V gene is TRBV3-1, the J gene TRBJ1-1, with TRBD1 identical over 9 bases. Looked up from germline, CDR1 is LGHDT and CDR2 is YNNKEL (reference sequence). CDR3 length: 15 amino acids. V lost 4 bases and J lost 5; bases outside the gene matches: 8. CDR3 nucleotide sequence: TGTGCCAGCAGCCGGGACAGGGTAGGAAGGACTGAAGCTTTCTTT. Protein: CASSRDRVGRTEAFF.

As concerns this clonotype: One end of the junction is discordant with germline, which a read error may explain. The rearrangement joins TRBV6-1 to TRBJ2-7; maybe TRBD2 (5 bases). This CDR3 spans 11 amino acids. Per germline, CDR1 MNHNS and CDR2 SASEGT. CDR3: CASSHPRGKVF. The CDR3 DNA reads TGTGCCAGCAGTCATCCCCGAGGGAAAGTCTTC.

In its sample, this clonotype was seen a few times. The genes are TRBV20-1 and TRBJ2-5, with TRBD1 as a possible D gene (5 bases). This CDR3 comprises 12 residues. The V gene's germline CDR1 is DFQATT and CDR2 SNEGSKA (reference sequence). Trimming left V 3 bases short and J 3 bases short, with 8 bases between. Written as DNA, the CDR3 is TGCAGTGCTAGCGTCAGGGAAGAGACCCAGTACTTC. Translation gives CSASVREETQYF.

The genes are TRBV20-1 and TRBJ2-5; 7 nucleotides match TRBD2. The germline V gene has CDR1 DFQATT and CDR2 SNEGSKA (reference sequence). The CDR3 is 14 residues long. Trimming cost V 6 bases and J 5 bases; bases outside gene matches: 12. Written as DNA, the CDR3 is TGCAGTGCGCCTGGGGCCCGGGGAGGGGAGACCCAGTACTTC. As protein: CSAPGARGGETQYF.

In its sample, this clonotype was seen a few times. The chain employs TRBV7-3 and TRBJ1-6; D might be TRBD1 (5 bases). Trimming removed 0 bases from V and 6 bases from J, with 9 bases in between. Germline CDR1 SGHTA, CDR2 FQGTGA. This CDR3 is built from 15 residues. CDR3 bases: TGTGCCAGCAGCTTAACAGGGGATGGTAATTCACCCCTCCACTTT. Amino acids: CASSLTGDGNSPLHF.

The V gene is TRBV20-1, the J gene TRBJ2-1; 14 nucleotides match TRBD2. CDR1 is DFQATT, CDR2 SNEGSKA, per germline (reference sequence). V gave up 0 bases and J gave up 2 bases; unmatched junction bases: 6. The CDR3 runs to 18 residues. CDR3 loop: CSARDLGLAGDAYNEQFF. CDR3 in DNA: TGCAGTGCTAGAGATCTGGGACTAGCGGGGGACGCCTACAATGAGCAGTTCTTC.

The sample holds a few counts of this clonotype. This chain uses TRBV12-3 or TRBV12-4 with TRBJ2-3; tentatively, D is TRBD2 (5 bases). The germline V and J ends were trimmed by 8 bases and 4 bases, with 10 bases remaining between them. The CDR3 runs to 12 residues. In DNA, the CDR3 is TGTGCCAGCGAGGAGGTGGCAGATACGCAGTATTTT. Its translation is CASEEVADTQYF.